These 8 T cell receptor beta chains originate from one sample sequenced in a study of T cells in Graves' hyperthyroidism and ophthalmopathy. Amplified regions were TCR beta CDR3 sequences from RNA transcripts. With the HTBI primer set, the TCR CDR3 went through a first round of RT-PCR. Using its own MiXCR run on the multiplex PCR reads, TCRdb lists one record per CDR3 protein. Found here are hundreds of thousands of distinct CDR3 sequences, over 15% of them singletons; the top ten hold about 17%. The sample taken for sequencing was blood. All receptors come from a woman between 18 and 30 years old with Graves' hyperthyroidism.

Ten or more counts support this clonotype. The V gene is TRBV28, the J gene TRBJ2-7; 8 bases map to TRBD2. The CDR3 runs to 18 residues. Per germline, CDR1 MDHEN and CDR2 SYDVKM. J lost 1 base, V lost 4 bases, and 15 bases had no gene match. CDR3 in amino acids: CASSYRTNGGGWSYEQYF. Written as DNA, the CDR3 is TGTGCCAGCAGTTATAGAACAAACGGGGGGGGGTGGTCCTACGAGCAGTACTTC.

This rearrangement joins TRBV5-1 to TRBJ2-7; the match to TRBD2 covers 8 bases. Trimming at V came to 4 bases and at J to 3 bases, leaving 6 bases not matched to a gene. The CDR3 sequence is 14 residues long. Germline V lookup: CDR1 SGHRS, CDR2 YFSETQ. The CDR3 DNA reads TGCGCCAGCAGCGTCCAGCGGGAGCGCTACGAGCAGTACTTC. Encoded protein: CASSVQRERYEQYF.

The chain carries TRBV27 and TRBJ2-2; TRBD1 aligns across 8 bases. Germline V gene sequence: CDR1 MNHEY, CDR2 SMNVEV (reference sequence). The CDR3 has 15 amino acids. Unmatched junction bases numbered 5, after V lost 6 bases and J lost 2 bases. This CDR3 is CASRWTGLNTGELFF. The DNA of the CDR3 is TGTGCCAGCAGATGGACAGGGCTTAACACCGGGGAGCTGTTTTTT.

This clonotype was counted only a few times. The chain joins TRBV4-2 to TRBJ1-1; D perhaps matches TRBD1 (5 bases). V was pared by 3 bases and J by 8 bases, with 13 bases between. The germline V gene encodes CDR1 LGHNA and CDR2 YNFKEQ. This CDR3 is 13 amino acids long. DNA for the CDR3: TGTGCCAGCAGCCAGGGGGGGAACAGAGAAGCTTTCTTT. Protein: CASSQGGNREAFF.

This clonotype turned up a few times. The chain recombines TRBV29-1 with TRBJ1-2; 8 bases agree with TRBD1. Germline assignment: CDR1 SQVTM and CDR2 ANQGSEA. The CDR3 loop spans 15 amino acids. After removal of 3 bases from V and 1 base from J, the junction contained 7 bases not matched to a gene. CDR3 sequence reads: CSVDQGAQSNYGYTF. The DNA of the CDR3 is TGCAGCGTTGACCAGGGGGCGCAAAGTAACTATGGCTACACCTTC.

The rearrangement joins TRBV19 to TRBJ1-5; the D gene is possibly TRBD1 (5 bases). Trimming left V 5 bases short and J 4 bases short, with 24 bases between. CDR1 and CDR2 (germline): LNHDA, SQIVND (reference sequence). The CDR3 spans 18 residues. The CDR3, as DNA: TGTGCCAGTAGTGAAGGACCGGGGAGAGGGGTAAAAAATCAGCCCCAGCATTTT. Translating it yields CASSEGPGRGVKNQPQHF.

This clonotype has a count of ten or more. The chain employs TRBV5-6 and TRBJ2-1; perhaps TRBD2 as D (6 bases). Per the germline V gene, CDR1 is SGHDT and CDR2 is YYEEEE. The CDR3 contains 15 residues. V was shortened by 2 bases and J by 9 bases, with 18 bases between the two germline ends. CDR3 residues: CASSLGETRAIEQFF. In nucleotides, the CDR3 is TGTGCCAGCAGCTTAGGGGAGACTAGAGCCATTGAGCAGTTCTTC. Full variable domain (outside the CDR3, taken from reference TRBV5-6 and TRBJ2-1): DAGVTQSPTHLIKTRGQQVTLRCSPKSGHDTVSWYQQALGQGPQFIFQYYEEEERQRGNFPDRFSGHQFPNYSSELNVNALLLGDSALYLCASSLGETRAIEQFFGPGTRLTVL.

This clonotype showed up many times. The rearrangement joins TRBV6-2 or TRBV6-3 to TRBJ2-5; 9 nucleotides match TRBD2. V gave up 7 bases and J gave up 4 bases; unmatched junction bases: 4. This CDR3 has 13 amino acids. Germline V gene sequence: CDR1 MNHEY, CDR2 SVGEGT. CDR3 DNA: TGTGCCAGCAAGGCGGGGGGGCCAGAGACCCAGTACTTC. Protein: CASKAGGPETQYF.